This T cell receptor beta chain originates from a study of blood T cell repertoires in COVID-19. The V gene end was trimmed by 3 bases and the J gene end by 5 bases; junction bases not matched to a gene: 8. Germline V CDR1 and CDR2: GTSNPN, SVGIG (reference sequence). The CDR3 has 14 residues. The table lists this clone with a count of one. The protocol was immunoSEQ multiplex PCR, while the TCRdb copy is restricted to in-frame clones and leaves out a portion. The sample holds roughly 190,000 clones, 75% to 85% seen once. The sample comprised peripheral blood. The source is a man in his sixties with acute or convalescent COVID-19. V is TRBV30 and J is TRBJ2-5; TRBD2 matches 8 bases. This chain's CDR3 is CAWSRNRGGETQYF. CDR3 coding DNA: TGTGCCTGGAGCCGGAATCGGGGGGGCGAGACCCAGTACTTC.